The present T cell receptor (beta chain) was sequenced within a study of shared clonotypes between healthy human individuals. About the research overall: CD4 naive and memory got three plates each, CD8 naive two, CD8 memory one. Study results and limitations: Lower generation probabilities were found for non-shared clonotypes than for those shared by all four donors.

Points on this clone: The antigen is unknown. The same CDR3 also results from other DNA sequences found in this sample.

Trimming left V 3 bases short and J 4 bases short, with 7 bases between. Germline lookup yields CDR1 MGHDK and CDR2 SYGVNS. The CDR3 extends over 12 amino acids. Data came from immunoSEQ multiplex PCR; TCRdb stores just in-frame clones and leaves some out. The table includes approximately 840,000 clones, about 96% detected once. Positively selected for CCR7, the CD45RO-negative cells used as naive CD8 cells excluded terminally differentiated effector memory CD45RA+ cells. The TCR was taken from a man aged 30 to 45 in good health. Sequencing was done on a sample of naive CD8+ T cells sorted from blood. J is TRBJ2-7 and V is TRBV25-1, with D possibly being TRBD2 (6 bases). CDR3 coding DNA: TGTGCCAGCAGTGACGGGAGTTACGAGCAGTACTTC. This codes for CASSDGSYEQYF.